This TCR beta chain was retrieved from a study of CD8+CD57+ T cells in acquired aplastic anemia. Study at large: Sorted CD4+ and CD8+ cells yielded about 3.1 ug of DNA on average. General observations from the study: The same twenty-nine CD8+ CDR3 sequences occurred in patients and in controls.

This clonotype came up a few times. Its specificity is not known. Profiling that covered TCR beta VDJ and CDR3 relied on genomic DNA as its template. Each CDR3 protein is one row after TCRdb ran MiXCR on the reads. The sample consists of a few hundred thousand distinct CDR3 sequences, 60% to 80% of them appearing once. Germline CDR1 is SNHLY and CDR2 is FYNNEI. The ends were cut back, 9 bases at V and 5 bases at J, with 17 bases in the middle. CDR3 size: 13 residues. The genes are TRBV2 and TRBJ2-7; no definite D call. The receptor comes from a human donor in good health, serving as a control. Sequencing was performed on sorted CD4+, CD8+, or CD8+CD57+ T cells (not recorded which) from PBMCs. The CDR3 nucleotides read TGTGCCAGTGGGTTGCTGGATTACCACGAGCAGTACTTC. It yields the protein CASGLLDYHEQYF.